This TCR beta chain was sequenced during a study of blood T cell repertoires in COVID-19. Libraries were prepared by immunoSEQ multiplex PCR; TCRdb keeps only in-frame clonotypes and omits some of them. The sample yields 210,000 or so clones, about 82% seen once. Sequenced: peripheral blood. The TCR sequence derives from a man in his fifties with COVID-19, enrolled during active disease.

The CDR3 loop reads CASSMQGNYGYTF. The CDR3, as DNA: TGTGCCAGTAGTATGCAGGGGAACTATGGCTACACCTTC. This chain connects TRBV19 to TRBJ1-2, with D perhaps TRBD1 (6 bases). The CDR3 is made up of 13 amino acids. The germline gives CDR1 LNHDA, CDR2 SQIVND (reference sequence). The germline V and J ends were trimmed by 3 bases and 2 bases, with 7 bases remaining between them.